This T cell receptor (beta chain) emerged from a study of blood T cell repertoires in COVID-19. As for the study in general: Some COVID-19 samples were acute and others convalescent; all came from the United States, Italy and Spain.

The age range of participants was about 18 to 95 years, with residence in roughly 25 US areas. The study assigned cohorts using participant-reported clinical history. Method: immunoSEQ multiplex PCR; TCRdb's copy keeps in-frame clones and lacks some. The sample shows some 200,000 clones, roughly 87% of them seen only once. This CDR3 region has 17 residues. The V and J ends lost 6 bases and 0 bases, in that order; junction bases with no gene match: 11. Germline V lookup: CDR1 MRHNA, CDR2 SNTAGT. The chain combines TRBV6-4 with TRBJ1-1; 9 nucleotides agree with TRBD1. This receptor was taken from a woman between 25 and 40 years old who had recovered from COVID-19. The sample taken for sequencing was PBMCs or T cells enriched from blood (not recorded which). The CDR3 DNA is TGTGCCAGCAGACTACCGGGACAGGGACGCATGAACACTGAAGCTTTCTTT. Its translation: CASRLPGQGRMNTEAFF.